A single sample is the source of the 17 T cell receptor beta chains below, sequenced in a study of T-cell memory formation after mild COVID-19 (dated by TCRdb to the early 2020s). Receptor amplification or capture employed 5' RACE. TCRdb names Illumina NovaSeq 6000 as the instrument used. Using fastp trimming at Q25 and MiXCR clonotype assembly, TCRdb reanalyzed the public sequencing data and kept in-frame beta chains. Rows merge per CDR3 protein into single entries with the most common DNA and genes. The sample table records under 650,000 distinct CDR3 sequences; approximately 19% of these occur just once. Jointly, the top ten make up approximately 12% of the sample. Sequencing was carried out using PBMCs or a T cell subset sorted from them (not recorded which). These TCRs come from an adult woman who had mild COVID-19 (a few samples of this study predate the infection). The sample titles of this study are shuffled in the database, so cell type and time point are left out; the donor was told from shared clones.

This clonotype was detected only a few times. The chain recombines TRBV29-1 with TRBJ2-7; weak D call: TRBD2 (5 bases). The CDR3 sequence is 12 residues long. Germline assignment: CDR1 SQVTM and CDR2 ANQGSEA. The V and J ends lost 2 bases and 6 bases respectively, with 11 bases between them. As DNA, the CDR3 is TGCAGCGTTGAACTCGCCAGCGGCGAGCAGTACTTC. Protein product: CSVELASGEQYF.

This clonotype has more than one count but fewer than ten. This chain joins TRBV5-1 and TRBJ1-1; D is undetermined. V lost 3 bases and J 2 bases, leaving 14 bases between the germline ends. The CDR3 has 15 amino acids. Germline V CDR1 and CDR2: SGHRS, YFSETQ. The CDR3 bases are TGCGCCAGCAGCTCCAGTGCCGGACGCAACACTGAAGCTTTCTTT. Protein: CASSSSAGRNTEAFF.

This clonotype showed up just a few times. The chain joins TRBV5-1 to TRBJ1-3; D gene ambiguous. V gave up 4 bases and J gave up 0 bases, with 14 bases separating them. The V gene's germline CDR1 is SGHRS and CDR2 YFSETQ. The CDR3 sequence is 16 residues long. Written as DNA, the CDR3 is TGCGCCAGCAGCATAGCCGGGCCCCGCTCTGGAAACACCATATATTTT. Translation: CASSIAGPRSGNTIYF.

About this clonotype itself: A much more abundant neighbour one base away suggests this may be a read error. The V and J genes are TRBV12-3 or TRBV12-4 and TRBJ2-1, with D perhaps TRBD2 (6 bases). CDR3 length: 13 residues. Trimming shortened V by 4 bases and J by 5 bases, and 9 bases separated the two germline ends. The CDR3 DNA sequence: TGTGCCAGCAGTTCACGGGGGAACAATGAGCAGTTCTTC. It is translated as CASSSRGNNEQFF.

Ten or more counts support this clonotype. The chain joins TRBV7-2 to TRBJ2-2, with TRBD2 identical over 9 bases. The CDR3 is 16 amino acids. Germline lookup yields CDR1 SGHTA and CDR2 FQGNSA. Germline trimming cut 3 bases from V and 0 bases from J; bases unmatched to any gene: 2. CDR3 amino acids: CASSLAGGPNTGELFF. In DNA form, the CDR3 reads TGTGCCAGCAGCTTGGCGGGAGGGCCGAACACCGGGGAGCTGTTTTTT.

The chain combines TRBV5-6 with TRBJ2-3; D remains unclear. Germline CDR1 is SGHDT and CDR2 is YYEEEE. Trimming took 2 bases from V and 4 from J, leaving 17 bases between them. The CDR3 consists of 16 residues. The CDR3 nucleotides are TGTGCCAGCAGCTTCATACTCAGGAAGAGCGCAGATACGCAGTATTTT. Its protein is CASSFILRKSADTQYF.

This clonotype was seen a handful of times. The chain recombines TRBV6-6 with TRBJ1-2; 8 nucleotides match TRBD1. Trimming took 11 bases from V and 4 from J; bases not matched to a gene: 3. The germline gives CDR1 MNHNY, CDR2 SVGAGI (reference sequence). The CDR3 is made up of 11 amino acids. The CDR3 loop is CAVRGLYGYTF. The CDR3 region has the DNA TGTGCCGTCAGGGGGCTCTATGGCTACACCTTC.

The genes are TRBV3-1 and TRBJ2-1; 9 bases agree with TRBD1. V dropped 4 bases and J dropped 2; count of bases not matched to a gene: 6. Germline V CDR1 and CDR2: LGHDT, YNNKEL (reference sequence). The CDR3 spans 16 residues. The CDR3 region has the DNA TGTGCCAGCAGCCTTCGACAGGGGGTTGCCTACAATGAGCAGTTCTTC. It is translated as CASSLRQGVAYNEQFF.

The chain carries TRBV7-9 and TRBJ2-7; D unclear. The V gene's germline CDR1 is SEHNR and CDR2 FQNEAQ (reference sequence). Trimming shortened V by 2 bases and J by 5 bases, and 13 bases separated the two germline ends. The CDR3 sequence is 14 residues long. CDR3 protein: CASSLSGTAHEQYF. In nucleotides, the CDR3 is TGTGCCAGCAGCTTATCTGGCACGGCCCACGAGCAGTACTTC.

This chain connects TRBV24-1 to TRBJ2-3, with TRBD2 identical over 11 bases. The germline V gene encodes CDR1 KGHDR and CDR2 SFDVKD. There are 21 residues in the CDR3. Germline trimming cut 9 bases from V and 0 bases from J; bases unmatched to any gene: 22. This chain's CDR3 is CATLRDRSPLAGGISTDTQYF. CDR3 in DNA: TGTGCCACCCTCCGGGACAGATCTCCCCTAGCGGGAGGTATTAGCACAGATACGCAGTATTTT.

This clonotype was picked up a small number of times. V gene TRBV3-2 combines with J gene TRBJ2-7; no DNA check was done on the table's D call, TRBD2. TRBV3-2 is listed as a pseudogene. CDR3 length: 16 amino acids. This CDR3 is CASSQVRAGLPYEQYF. As DNA, the CDR3 is TGTGCCAGCAGCCAAGTCCGAGCGGGTCTTCCCTACGAGCAGTACTTC.

The chain uses TRBV4-1 and TRBJ2-7, with unresolved D. The CDR3 spans 14 residues. V was trimmed by 1 base and J by 1 base, leaving 8 bases between them. Looked up from germline, CDR1 is MGHRA and CDR2 is YSYEKL. The CDR3 DNA reads as TGCGCCAGCAGCCAAGTGGTCCCATCCTACGAGCAGTACTTC. It translates to CASSQVVPSYEQYF.

The gene calls are TRBV7-2 and TRBJ2-7; D gene ambiguous. There are 14 residues in the CDR3. The V and J ends lost 5 bases and 0 bases respectively, with 11 bases between them. In germline, CDR1 is SGHTA, CDR2 FQGNSA. The CDR3 spells CASSPNGPSYEQYF. In nucleotides, the CDR3 is TGTGCCAGCAGCCCGAACGGTCCCTCCTACGAGCAGTACTTC.

The chain recombines TRBV6-5 with TRBJ1-1, with D possibly being TRBD1 (5 bases). The germline CDR1 and CDR2 sequences are MNHEY and SVGAGI. Trimming removed 5 bases from V and 0 bases from J, with 13 bases in between. The CDR3 sequence is 15 residues long. The CDR3 loop is CASSRGRLMNTEAFF. As DNA, the CDR3 is TGTGCCAGCAGTAGGGGACGGCTAATGAACACTGAAGCTTTCTTT.

There are many counts of this clonotype. V gene TRBV6-1 combines with J gene TRBJ2-5; 9 nucleotides agree with TRBD2. With V trimmed by 3 bases and J by 5 bases, 7 bases remained unmatched. Germline loops: CDR1 MNHNS, CDR2 SASEGT. The CDR3 spans 15 residues. CDR3 residues: CASSDHSGGGETQYF. CDR3 nucleotides: TGTGCCAGCAGTGACCATAGCGGGGGTGGGGAGACCCAGTACTTC.

This clonotype was seen many times. The chain uses TRBV4-2 and TRBJ1-2; D is undetermined. Germline V gene data show CDR1 as LGHNA and CDR2 as YNFKEQ. The CDR3 has 15 residues. Trimming shortened V by 4 bases and J by 3 bases, and 15 bases separated the two germline ends. The CDR3, as DNA: TGTGCCAGCAGCCCTACAAGGACTGTTCACTATGGCTACACCTTC. Protein sequence: CASSPTRTVHYGYTF.

The chain uses TRBV6-5 and TRBJ2-5; the D gene is possibly TRBD2 (6 bases). There are 14 residues in the CDR3. Germline loops: CDR1 MNHEY, CDR2 SVGAGI. Trimming removed 6 bases at V and 4 bases at J, with 15 bases between. CDR3 DNA sequence: TGTGCCAGCAGCTCCCGAGGGACTCCAGAGACCCAGTACTTC. Translation: CASSSRGTPETQYF.